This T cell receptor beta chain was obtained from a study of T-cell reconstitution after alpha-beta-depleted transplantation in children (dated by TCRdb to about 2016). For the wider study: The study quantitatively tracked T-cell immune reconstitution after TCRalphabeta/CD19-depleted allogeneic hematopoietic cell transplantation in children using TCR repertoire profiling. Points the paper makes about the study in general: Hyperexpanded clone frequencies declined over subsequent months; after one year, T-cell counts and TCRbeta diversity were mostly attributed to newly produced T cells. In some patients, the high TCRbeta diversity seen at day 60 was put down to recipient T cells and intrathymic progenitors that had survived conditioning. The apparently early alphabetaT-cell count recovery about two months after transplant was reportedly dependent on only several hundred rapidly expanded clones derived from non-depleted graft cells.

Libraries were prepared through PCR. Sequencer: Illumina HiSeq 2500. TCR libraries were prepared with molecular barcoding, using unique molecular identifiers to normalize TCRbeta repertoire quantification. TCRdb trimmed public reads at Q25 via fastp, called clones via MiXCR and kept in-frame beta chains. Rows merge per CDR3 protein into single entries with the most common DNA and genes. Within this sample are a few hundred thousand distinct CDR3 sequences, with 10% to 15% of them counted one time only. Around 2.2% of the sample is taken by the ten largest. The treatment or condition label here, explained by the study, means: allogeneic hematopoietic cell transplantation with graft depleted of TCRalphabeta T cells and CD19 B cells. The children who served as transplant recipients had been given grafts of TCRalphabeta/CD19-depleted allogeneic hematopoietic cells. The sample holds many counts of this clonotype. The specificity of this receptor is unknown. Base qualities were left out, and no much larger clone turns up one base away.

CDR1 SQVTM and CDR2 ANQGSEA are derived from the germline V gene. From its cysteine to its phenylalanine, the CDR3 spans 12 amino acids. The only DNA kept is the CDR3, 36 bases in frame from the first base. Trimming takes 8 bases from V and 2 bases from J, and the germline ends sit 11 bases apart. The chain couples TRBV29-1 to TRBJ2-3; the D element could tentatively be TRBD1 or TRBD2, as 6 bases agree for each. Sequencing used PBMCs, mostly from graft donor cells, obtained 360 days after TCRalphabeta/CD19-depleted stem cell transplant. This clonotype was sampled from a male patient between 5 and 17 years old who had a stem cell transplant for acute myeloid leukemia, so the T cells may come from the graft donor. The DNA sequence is TGCAGCCTGGGGGGCCCCACAGATACGCAGTATTTT. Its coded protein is CSLGGPTDTQYF.